This TCR beta chain is from a study of response to subunit inactivated influenza vaccine. The CDR3 sequence is 11 residues long. Germline loops: CDR1 SQVTM, CDR2 ANQGSEA. The V and J ends lost 8 bases and 10 bases respectively, with 15 bases between them. A single record per CDR3 protein comes from TCRdb applying MiXCR to the RT-PCR reads. The profile covers a few hundred thousand distinct CDR3 sequences, with roughly 9.7% appearing a single time and more than 10% taken by the ten largest. The origin of this receptor is a man aged 45-60 years who received an inactivated influenza vaccine. The starting material was PBMCs from blood, obtained around seven weeks after vaccination. The chain employs TRBV29-1 and TRBJ2-1; D ambiguous. CDR3 sequence: CSPEIAGEQFF. DNA of the CDR3: TGCAGCCCCGAGATAGCCGGGGAGCAGTTCTTC.